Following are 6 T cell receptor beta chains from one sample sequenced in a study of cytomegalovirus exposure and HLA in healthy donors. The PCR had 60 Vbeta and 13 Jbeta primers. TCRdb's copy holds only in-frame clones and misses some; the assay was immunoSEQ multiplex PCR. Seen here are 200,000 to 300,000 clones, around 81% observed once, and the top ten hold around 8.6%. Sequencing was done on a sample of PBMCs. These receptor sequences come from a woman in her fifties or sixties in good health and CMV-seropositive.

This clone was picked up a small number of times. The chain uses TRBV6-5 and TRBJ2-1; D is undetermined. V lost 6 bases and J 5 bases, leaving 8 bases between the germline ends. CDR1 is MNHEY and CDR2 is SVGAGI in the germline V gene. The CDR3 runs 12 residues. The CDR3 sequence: CASSPPNNEQFF. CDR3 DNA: TGTGCCAGCAGCCCTCCTAACAATGAGCAGTTCTTC.

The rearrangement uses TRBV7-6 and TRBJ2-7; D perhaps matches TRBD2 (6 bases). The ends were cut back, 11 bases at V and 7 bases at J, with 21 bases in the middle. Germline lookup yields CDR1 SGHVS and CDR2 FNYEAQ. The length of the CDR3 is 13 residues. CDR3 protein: CASTPGGLEEQYF. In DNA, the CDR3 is TGTGCCTCGACTCCTGGGGGGTTGGAGGAGCAGTACTTC.

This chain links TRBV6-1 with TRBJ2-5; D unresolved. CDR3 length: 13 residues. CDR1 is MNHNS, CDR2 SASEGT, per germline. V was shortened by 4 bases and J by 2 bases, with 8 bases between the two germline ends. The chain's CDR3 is CASSGALQETQYF. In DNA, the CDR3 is TGTGCCAGCAGTGGGGCCTTACAAGAGACCCAGTACTTC.

CDR3 DNA: TGTGCCAGCAGCTTGGTGGGGAGGGACTATAGCAATCAGCCCCAGCATTTT. Translating gives CASSLVGRDYSNQPQHF. The gene calls are TRBV5-5 and TRBJ1-5; a possible D gene is TRBD1 (5 bases). This CDR3 has 17 residues. Germline V lookup: CDR1 SGHKS, CDR2 YYEKEE (reference sequence). The V gene lost 0 bases and the J gene lost 0 bases, with 13 bases spanning the gap.

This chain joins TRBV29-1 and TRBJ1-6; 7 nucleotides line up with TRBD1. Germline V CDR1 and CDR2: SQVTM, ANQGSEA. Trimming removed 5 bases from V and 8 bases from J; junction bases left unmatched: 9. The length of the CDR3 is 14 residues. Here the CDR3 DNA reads TGCAGCGTTAGGCCGACAGGGTCTGATTCACCCCTCCACTTT. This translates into CSVRPTGSDSPLHF.

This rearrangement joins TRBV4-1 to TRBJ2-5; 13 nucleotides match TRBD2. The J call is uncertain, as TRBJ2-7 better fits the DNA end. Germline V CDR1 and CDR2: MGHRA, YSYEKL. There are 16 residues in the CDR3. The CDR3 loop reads CASSHGTSGKDYEQYF. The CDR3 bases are TGCGCCAGCAGCCATGGGACTAGCGGGAAGGACTACGAGCAGTACTTC.